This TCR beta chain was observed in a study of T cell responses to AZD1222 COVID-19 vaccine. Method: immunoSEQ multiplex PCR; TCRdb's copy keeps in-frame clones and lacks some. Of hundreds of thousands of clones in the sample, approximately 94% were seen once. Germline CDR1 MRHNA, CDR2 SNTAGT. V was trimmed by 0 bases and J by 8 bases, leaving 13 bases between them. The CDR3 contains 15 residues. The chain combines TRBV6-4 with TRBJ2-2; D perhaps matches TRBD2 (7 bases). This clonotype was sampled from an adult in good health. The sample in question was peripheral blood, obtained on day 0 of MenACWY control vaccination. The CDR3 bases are TGTGCCAGCAGTGACTCGATCGGGGGGACAGGGGAGCTGTTTTTT. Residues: CASSDSIGGTGELFF.